Listed below are T cell receptor beta chains from one sample, sequenced in a study of cytomegalovirus exposure and HLA in healthy donors. Produced via immunoSEQ multiplex PCR; TCRdb's table is partial and in-frame only. The table lists roughly 50,000 clones, 90% of them singletons. The sequenced sample was PBMCs. The receptors come from a man younger than 35 in good health and CMV-seronegative. Each CDR3 is given with its conserved first and last residue. The D gene is left open where the match is weak. Only part of the rows carry a size: once, few, many, or a class if the clone is expanded.

v_gene,d_gene,abundance,len,j_gene,CDR3aa,CDR3nt
TRBV28,TRBD1,-,16,TRBJ1-1,CASSSSPRGTGLHAFF,TGTGCCAGCAGTTCCTCACCCCGGGGGACAGGCCTCCATGCTTTCTTT
TRBV6-5,TRBD1,once,16,TRBJ1-2,CASSYSSGTGDYGYTF,TGTGCCAGCAGTTACAGTTCGGGGACAGGTGACTATGGCTACACCTTC
TRBV7-3,TRBD2,-,13,TRBJ2-2,CASSATSEGELFF,TGTGCCAGCAGCGCGACTAGCGAAGGGGAGCTGTTTTTT
TRBV7-9,TRBD2,-,17,TRBJ2-3,CASSPGGTSGHTDTQYF,TGTGCCAGCAGCCCAGGGGGTACTAGCGGGCACACAGATACGCAGTATTTT
TRBV7-7,-,-,14,TRBJ2-5,CANSFKGAQETQYF,TGTGCTAACAGCTTCAAGGGAGCCCAAGAGACCCAGTACTTC
TRBV28,TRBD1,few,15,TRBJ2-5,CASSPAPDRGETQYF,TGTGCCAGCAGCCCAGCTCCCGACAGGGGAGAGACCCAGTACTTC
TRBV28,TRBD1,-,15,TRBJ2-5,CASSPSGQGAKTQYF,TGTGCCAGCAGTCCCTCGGGACAGGGGGCGAAGACCCAGTACTTC
TRBV27,-,few,11,TRBJ2-7,CASRAAYEQYF,TGTGCCAGCAGGGCGGCCTACGAGCAGTACTTC
TRBV7-3,TRBD2,-,15,TRBJ2-1,CASSLVSGTNNEQFF,TGTGCCAGCAGCTTAGTAAGCGGGACTAATAATGAGCAGTTCTTC
TRBV9,-,-,13,TRBJ2-1,CASSIKPYDEQFF,TGTGCCAGCAGCATAAAGCCTTATGATGAGCAGTTCTTC
TRBV7-9,TRBD2,few,15,TRBJ2-1,CASSLGLGDYNEQFF,TGTGCCAGCAGCCTCGGACTAGGGGACTACAATGAGCAGTTCTTC
TRBV5-4,TRBD2,-,19,TRBJ2-4,CASSLGTSGFGVVKNIQYF,TGTGCCAGCAGCTTGGGGACTAGCGGGTTCGGAGTTGTCAAAAACATTCAGTACTTC
TRBV30,-,few,13,TRBJ2-7,CAWVRTVPYEQYF,TGTGCCTGGGTAAGGACAGTTCCCTACGAGCAGTACTTC
TRBV19,-,few,15,TRBJ2-1,CASSIDGSIYNEQFF,TGTGCCAGTAGTATTGACGGGTCCATATACAATGAGCAGTTCTTC
TRBV7-9,-,-,17,TRBJ1-5,CASSCVSKPQANQPQHF,TGTGCCAGCAGCTGTGTGTCGAAACCCCAGGCAAATCAGCCCCAGCATTTT
TRBV7-9,TRBD2,-,15,TRBJ2-1,CASSSREGSYNEQFF,TGTGCCAGCAGCTCACGGGAGGGGTCCTACAATGAGCAGTTCTTC
TRBV28,TRBD1,few,14,TRBJ2-3,CASSSGTATDTQYF,TGTGCCAGCAGCTCCGGGACAGCTACAGATACGCAGTATTTT
TRBV6-5,-,-,14,TRBJ2-1,CASAQEGRGNEQFF,TGTGCCAGCGCTCAGGAGGGCCGGGGGAATGAGCAGTTCTTC
TRBV4-2,-,-,16,TRBJ2-2,CASSQEWTANTGELFF,TGTGCCAGCAGCCAAGAATGGACAGCTAACACCGGGGAGCTGTTTTTT
TRBV5-6,-,-,12,TRBJ2-3,CASSIGLDTQYF,TGTGCCAGCAGCATTGGACTAGATACGCAGTATTTT
TRBV27,-,-,15,TRBJ1-5,CASRPHGSVNQPQHF,TGTGCCAGCAGACCCCACGGGTCAGTAAATCAGCCCCAGCATTTT
TRBV5-1,TRBD2,-,16,TRBJ2-3,CASSYRAGGRTDTQYF,TGCGCCAGCAGCTATAGGGCGGGAGGAAGGACAGATACGCAGTATTTT
TRBV11-3,-,-,14,TRBJ2-5,CASSLVGAEKTQYF,TGTGCCAGCAGCTTAGTAGGGGCGGAGAAGACCCAGTACTTC
TRBV14,TRBD2,once,14,TRBJ2-6,CASSQSGTSVVLTF,TGTGCCAGCAGCCAATCCGGGACTAGCGTCGTCCTGACTTTC
TRBV27,TRBD2,-,12,TRBJ2-3,CASNIAGGPQYF,TGTGCCAGCAACATAGCGGGAGGCCCTCAGTATTTT
TRBV28,TRBD1,-,15,TRBJ2-3,CASSRGDRGTDTQYF,TGTGCCAGCAGCAGGGGGGACAGGGGAACAGATACGCAGTATTTT
TRBV7-3,-,-,13,TRBJ1-1,CASSTEGNTEAFF,TGTGCCAGCAGCACCGAGGGGAACACTGAAGCTTTCTTT
TRBV11-3,-,-,12,TRBJ2-7,CASSLGNYEQYF,TGTGCCAGCAGCTTGGGCAACTACGAGCAGTACTTC
TRBV29-1,-,-,13,TRBJ2-3,CSVVAANTDTQYF,TGCAGCGTTGTAGCGGCGAACACAGATACGCAGTATTTT
TRBV5-8,-,-,15,TRBJ2-3,CASSLFSGSTDTQYF,TGTGCCAGCAGCTTGTTCAGCGGCAGCACAGATACGCAGTATTTT
TRBV7-2,-,-,13,TRBJ2-5,CASSLNTPGTQYF,TGTGCCAGCAGCTTAAACACACCGGGGACCCAGTACTTC
TRBV18,-,-,11,TRBJ2-7,CASRGYYEQYF,TGTGCCAGCCGAGGTTACTACGAGCAGTACTTC
TRBV7-9,TRBD1,few,15,TRBJ1-1,CASSPGTGRDSEAFF,TGTGCCAGCAGCCCCGGGACAGGTAGAGATAGTGAAGCTTTCTTT
TRBV2,TRBD2,-,18,TRBJ2-2,CASSAPILAYANTGELFF,TGTGCCAGCAGTGCCCCTATACTAGCGTACGCGAACACCGGGGAGCTGTTTTTT
TRBV9,-,-,17,TRBJ2-1,CASSASRGAGNYNEQFF,TGTGCCAGCAGCGCCTCCCGGGGGGCGGGAAACTACAATGAGCAGTTCTTC
TRBV27,-,-,14,TRBJ2-3,CASSFSSGTDTQYF,TGTGCCAGCAGTTTCTCTTCCGGGACAGATACGCAGTATTTT
TRBV19,TRBD1,-,15,TRBJ2-7,CASSKPGTGSYEQYF,TGTGCCAGTAGCAAGCCCGGGACAGGGTCCTACGAGCAGTACTTC
TRBV5-6,TRBD2,once,16,TRBJ2-2,CASSLALAGNTGELFF,TGTGCCAGCAGCTTGGCTCTAGCGGGAAACACCGGGGAGCTGTTTTTT
TRBV7-6,TRBD1,-,14,TRBJ1-1,CASSPTGVITEAFF,TGTGCCAGCAGCCCAACAGGGGTCATCACTGAAGCTTTCTTT
TRBV7-9,-,-,13,TRBJ2-5,CASSLAGLETQYF,TGTGCCAGCAGCTTAGCGGGCCTAGAGACCCAGTACTTC
TRBV4-2,-,-,19,TRBJ2-1,CASSQETRLVLGSYNEQFF,TGTGCCAGCAGCCAAGAGACCCGACTAGTTCTTGGCTCCTACAATGAGCAGTTCTTC
TRBV5-1,TRBD2,-,15,TRBJ2-1,CASSLAPSGSNEQFF,TGCGCCAGCAGCTTGGCACCTAGCGGGAGTAATGAGCAGTTCTTC
TRBV4-1,-,once,14,TRBJ1-2,CASSPGLLLYGYTF,TGCGCCAGCAGCCCGGGACTCCTGCTCTATGGCTACACCTTC
TRBV28,-,once,11,TRBJ1-1,CASASNTEAFF,TGTGCCAGCGCTAGCAACACTGAAGCTTTCTTT
TRBV2,-,few,12,TRBJ2-7,CASSEGVYEQYF,TGTGCCAGCAGTGAAGGAGTCTACGAGCAGTACTTC